One sample yielded the 10 T cell receptor beta chains listed below, sequenced in a study of blood T cell repertoires in COVID-19. Only in-frame clones appear in the TCRdb table, and some are missing; sequencing was by immunoSEQ multiplex PCR. Altogether some 14,000 clones are present, 90% being singletons, with the ten largest covering 7.5% to 10%. Sequenced material: peripheral blood. Receptors originate from a human donor in a cohort sampled during active COVID-19.

The chain carries TRBV18 and TRBJ2-2, with D maybe TRBD1 (6 bases). The CDR3 covers 16 residues. The germline V and J ends were trimmed by 1 base and 4 bases, with 13 bases remaining between them. CDR1 is KGHSH, CDR2 LQKENI, per germline. CDR3 amino acids: CASSPLPGVTTGELFF. The CDR3 DNA reads TGTGCCAGCTCACCACTGCCAGGGGTCACCACCGGGGAGCTGTTTTTT.

The chain uses TRBV5-1 and TRBJ2-1, with TRBD2 matching 11 bases. Germline V gene sequence: CDR1 SGHRS, CDR2 YFSETQ. Trimming at V came to 1 base and at J to 8 bases, leaving 5 bases not matched to a gene. The CDR3 is 15 amino acids. The CDR3 region is CASSLTSGSWDEQFF. The CDR3 bases are TGCGCCAGCAGCTTGACTAGCGGGAGTTGGGATGAGCAGTTCTTC. Full variable domain (remainder filled in from reference TRBV5-1 and TRBJ2-1): KAGVTQTPRYLIKTRGQQVTLSCSPISGHRSVSWYQQTPGQGLQFLFEYFSETQRNKGNFPGRFSGRQFSNSRSEMNVSTLELGDSALYLCASSLTSGSWDEQFFGPGTRLTVL.

This clone is a singleton in its sample. CDR3: CASSLGLAGGGEQFF. CDR3 sequence (DNA): TGCGCCAGCAGCCTAGGACTAGCGGGAGGGGGTGAGCAGTTCTTC. V is TRBV5-1 and J is TRBJ2-1; the match to TRBD2 covers 15 bases. Losses at the gene ends were 4 bases for V and 9 bases for J; bases not matched to a gene: 5. Germline V CDR1 and CDR2: SGHRS, YFSETQ. This CDR3 has 15 amino acids.

This chain connects TRBV6-6 to TRBJ1-2, with D unresolved. The V gene's germline CDR1 is MNHNY and CDR2 SVGAGI (reference sequence). Trimming took 0 bases from V and 8 from J, leaving 10 bases between them. CDR3 length: 13 amino acids. The CDR3 is CASSYSGGQGYTF. CDR3 coding DNA: TGTGCCAGCAGTTACTCGGGAGGTCAAGGCTACACCTTC.

This clone has a handful of counts. This sequence joins TRBV4-3 and TRBJ2-7; the match to TRBD1 covers 7 bases. This CDR3 spans 14 amino acids. The germline V gene encodes CDR1 LGHNA and CDR2 YSLEER. V gave up 5 bases and J gave up 2 bases; unmatched junction bases: 6. The DNA for the CDR3 is TGCGCCAGCAGCGCGTACAGGGGACCCTACGAGCAGTACTTC. Its translation is CASSAYRGPYEQYF.

The gene calls are TRBV6-2 or TRBV6-3 and TRBJ2-1, with 7 bases identical to TRBD1. Germline V lookup: CDR1 MNHEY, CDR2 SVGEGT. The V gene end was trimmed by 5 bases and the J gene end by 10 bases; junction bases not matched to a gene: 8. The CDR3 has 13 residues. For the CDR3, the DNA is TGTGCCAGCAGTCACGAGTGGACAGGCGAGCAGTTCTTC. It is translated as CASSHEWTGEQFF.

The chain is built from TRBV27 and TRBJ2-3; TRBD2 matches 7 bases. CDR1 MNHEY and CDR2 SMNVEV come from the germline V gene (reference sequence). This CDR3 region has 15 residues. The junction had 5 bases not matched to a gene; V was cut back by 4 bases and J by 1 base. CDR3 DNA: TGTGCCAGCAGTTACTCGGGACTACGCACAGATACGCAGTATTTT. It is translated as CASSYSGLRTDTQYF.

V usage is TRBV12-3 or TRBV12-4 and J usage is TRBJ2-4; perhaps TRBD1 as D (6 bases). The CDR3 length is 12 residues. V was cut by 1 base and J by 15 bases, with 13 bases left in between. The CDR3 region has the DNA TGTGCCAGCAGTTTAGTGGACAGTAGTCGGTACTTC. This encodes CASSLVDSSRYF.

The chain carries TRBV6-5 and TRBJ2-3; 8 positions match TRBD1. V trimming: 7 bases; J trimming: 4 bases; junction bases outside the gene matches: 10. This CDR3 region has 15 residues. Germline V lookup: CDR1 MNHEY, CDR2 SVGAGI. CDR3 DNA: TGTGCCAGCACCGCCGGACAGGGAAACCCAGATACGCAGTATTTT. This codes for CASTAGQGNPDTQYF.

V is TRBV11-2 and J is TRBJ2-5; 9 bases agree with TRBD1. Unmatched junction bases numbered 10, after V lost 6 bases and J lost 5 bases. From germline, CDR1 is SGHAT and CDR2 FQNNGV. CDR3 size: 15 residues. This CDR3 is CASRAPGTGKETQYF. The CDR3 coding sequence is TGTGCCAGCAGAGCACCCGGGACAGGGAAGGAGACCCAGTACTTC. Using reference TRBV11-2 and TRBJ2-5 for the parts outside the CDR3, the full variable domain is EAGVAQSPRYKIIEKRQSVAFWCNPISGHATLYWYQQILGQGPKLLIQFQNNGVVDDSQLPKDRFSAERLKGVDSTLKIQPAKLEDSAVYLCASRAPGTGKETQYFGPGTRLLVL.